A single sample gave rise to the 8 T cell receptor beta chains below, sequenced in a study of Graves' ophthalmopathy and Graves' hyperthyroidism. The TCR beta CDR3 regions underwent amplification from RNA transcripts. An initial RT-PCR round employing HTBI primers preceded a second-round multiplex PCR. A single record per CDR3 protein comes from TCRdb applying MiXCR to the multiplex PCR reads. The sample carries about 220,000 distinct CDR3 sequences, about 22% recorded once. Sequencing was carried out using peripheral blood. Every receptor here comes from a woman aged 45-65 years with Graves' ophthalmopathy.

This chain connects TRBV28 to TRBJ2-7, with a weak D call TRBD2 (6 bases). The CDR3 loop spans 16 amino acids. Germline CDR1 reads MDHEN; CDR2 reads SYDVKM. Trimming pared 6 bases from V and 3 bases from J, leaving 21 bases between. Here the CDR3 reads CASREAGLQVVYEQYF. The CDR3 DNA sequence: TGTGCCAGCAGGGAGGCGGGACTCCAAGTGGTCTACGAGCAGTACTTC.

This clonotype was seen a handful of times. The CDR3 sequence is CASTNGQPETQYF. The DNA for the CDR3 is TGTGCCAGCACGAACGGACAGCCGGAGACCCAGTACTTC. This chain joins TRBV12-3 or TRBV12-4 and TRBJ2-5; TRBD1 is a possible D gene (6 bases). V was trimmed by 7 bases and J by 5 bases, leaving 14 bases between them. This CDR3 has 13 residues.

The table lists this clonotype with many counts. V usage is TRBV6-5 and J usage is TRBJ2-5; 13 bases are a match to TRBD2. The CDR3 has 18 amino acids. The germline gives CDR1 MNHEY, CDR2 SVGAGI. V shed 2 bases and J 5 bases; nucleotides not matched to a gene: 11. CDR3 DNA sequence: TGTGCCAGCAGTTACACCTCGGGACTAGCGGGACGGATGGAGACCCAGTACTTC. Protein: CASSYTSGLAGRMETQYF.

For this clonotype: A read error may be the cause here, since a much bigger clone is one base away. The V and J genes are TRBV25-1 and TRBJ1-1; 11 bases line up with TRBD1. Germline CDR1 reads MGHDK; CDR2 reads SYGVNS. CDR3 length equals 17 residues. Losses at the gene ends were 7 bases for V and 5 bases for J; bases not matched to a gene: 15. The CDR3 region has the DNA TGTGCCAGCATCGCCCGGACAGGGGGCGTTAGAAGGACTGAAGCTTTCTTT. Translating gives CASIARTGGVRRTEAFF.

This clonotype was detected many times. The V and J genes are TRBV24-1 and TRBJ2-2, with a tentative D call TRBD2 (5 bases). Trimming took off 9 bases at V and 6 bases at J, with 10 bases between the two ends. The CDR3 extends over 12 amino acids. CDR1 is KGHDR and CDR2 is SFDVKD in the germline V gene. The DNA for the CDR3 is TGTGCCACCTGCCCCGGGGCCGGGGAGCTGTTTTTT. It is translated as CATCPGAGELFF.

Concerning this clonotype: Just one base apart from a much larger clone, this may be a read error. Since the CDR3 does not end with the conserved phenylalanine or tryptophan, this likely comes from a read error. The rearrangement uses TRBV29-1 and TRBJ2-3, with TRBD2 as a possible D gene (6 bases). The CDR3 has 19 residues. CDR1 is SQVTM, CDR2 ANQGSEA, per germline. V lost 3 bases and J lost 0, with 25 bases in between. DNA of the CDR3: TGCAGCGTTGAGACGGGACTCCGGAGCTACCGAGCTAGCACAGATACGCAGTATTCT. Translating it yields CSVETGLRSYRASTDTQYS.

CDR3 amino acids: CSDPGQGSPGHYEQYF. The CDR3, as DNA: TGCAGTGATCCGGGACAGGGGTCCCCTGGTCACTACGAGCAGTACTTC. V and J are TRBV20-1 and TRBJ2-7; TRBD1 agrees at 10 bases. Germline CDR1 reads DFQATT; CDR2 reads SNEGSKA (reference sequence). The V segment lost 7 bases and the J segment 3 bases; nucleotides outside the gene matches: 15. The length of the CDR3 is 16 residues.

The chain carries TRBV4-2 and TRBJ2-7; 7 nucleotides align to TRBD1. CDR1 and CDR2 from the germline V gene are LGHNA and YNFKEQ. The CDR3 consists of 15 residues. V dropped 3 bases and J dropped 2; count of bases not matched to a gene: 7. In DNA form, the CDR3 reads TGTGCCAGCAGCCATGACAGGGAGCCCACCTACGAGCAGTACTTC. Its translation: CASSHDREPTYEQYF.